Presented here are 19 T cell receptor beta chains from one specimen sequenced in a study of cytomegalovirus exposure and HLA in healthy donors. The PCR used 60 Vbeta and 13 Jbeta primers. TCRdb's copy holds only in-frame clones and misses some; the assay was immunoSEQ multiplex PCR. The data contain about 150,000 clones, over 75% of them singletons. Specimen: PBMCs. Every receptor here comes from a man aged 25 to 45 in good health and CMV-seropositive.

The rearrangement joins TRBV28 to TRBJ2-1, with D perhaps TRBD1 (5 bases). The V gene's germline CDR1 is MDHEN and CDR2 SYDVKM. V was clipped by 2 bases and J by 12 bases, with 11 bases between them. The CDR3 contains 12 residues. The CDR3 is CASSLGQGRQFF. The CDR3, as DNA: TGTGCCAGCAGTTTAGGGCAGGGTAGGCAGTTCTTC. The variable domain in full, with the rest retrieved from reference TRBV28 and TRBJ2-1, is DVKVTQSSRYLVKRTGEKVFLECVQDMDHENMFWYRQDPGLGLRLIYFSYDVKMKEKGDIPEGYSVSREKKERFSLILESASTNQTSMYLCASSLGQGRQFFGPGTRLTVL.

The rearrangement links TRBV5-4 to TRBJ1-2, with TRBD1 matching 10 bases. Germline V gene lookup returns CDR1 SGHNT and CDR2 YYREEE (reference sequence). CDR3 length equals 14 residues. Unmatched junction bases numbered 5, after V lost 2 bases and J lost 7 bases. The CDR3 DNA reads as TGTGCCAGCAGCTTTCTGACAGGGGGCCGTGGCTACACCTTC. Encoded protein: CASSFLTGGRGYTF. The full variable domain, in which reference TRBV5-4 and TRBJ1-2 provide the parts outside the CDR3, is ETGVTQSPTHLIKTRGQQVTLRCSSQSGHNTVSWYQQALGQGPQFIFQYYREEENGRGNFPPRFSGLQFPNYSSELNVNALELDDSALYLCASSFLTGGRGYTFGSGTRLTVV.

This sequence joins TRBV18 and TRBJ1-2; D possibly corresponds to TRBD1 (5 bases). Trimming cost V 0 bases and J 0 bases, with 20 bases left between them. This CDR3 is built from 19 residues. Germline V lookup: CDR1 KGHSH, CDR2 LQKENI. CDR3 nucleotide sequence: TGTGCCAGCTCACCACCGACGGGCCAGGGATCAAAGTCTAACTATGGCTACACCTTC. This gives the protein CASSPPTGQGSKSNYGYTF.

The DNA of the CDR3 is TGTGCCAGCAGCCTGACAGGTTCCTGGGGGGAGCTGTTTTTT. Its translation is CASSLTGSWGELFF. This rearrangement joins TRBV5-4 to TRBJ2-2, with D possibly being TRBD1 (6 bases). Trimming removed 4 bases at V and 8 bases at J, with 15 bases between. The CDR3 consists of 14 residues. The germline V gene has CDR1 SGHNT and CDR2 YYREEE (reference sequence).

This chain joins TRBV5-1 and TRBJ2-6; 7 nucleotides agree with TRBD2. Trimming removed 1 base from V and 1 base from J; junction bases left unmatched: 5. This CDR3 region has 17 residues. Germline values: CDR1 SGHRS, CDR2 YFSETQ. CDR3 sequence reads: CASSLWQGGSGANVLTF. In DNA, the CDR3 is TGCGCCAGCAGCTTGTGGCAGGGAGGGTCTGGGGCCAACGTCCTGACTTTC.

The CDR3 DNA follows: TGTGCCAGCAGCACCTACTCCTACAATGAGCAGTTCTTC. Translation gives CASSTYSYNEQFF. The chain employs TRBV7-2 and TRBJ2-1; no definite D call. The germline V and J ends were trimmed by 5 bases and 0 bases, with 5 bases remaining between them. The CDR3 loop spans 13 amino acids. Per germline, CDR1 SGHTA and CDR2 FQGNSA.

This chain uses TRBV5-1 with TRBJ1-1; a weak D match, TRBD1 (5 bases). V was clipped by 0 bases and J by 1 base, with 10 bases between them. This CDR3 is built from 15 residues. Germline CDR1 reads SGHRS; CDR2 reads YFSETQ. The CDR3 reads CASSLEGRQNTEAFF. CDR3 nucleotides: TGCGCCAGCAGCTTGGAGGGGAGGCAGAACACTGAAGCTTTCTTT.

This clone was observed a single time. The chain has TRBV4-1 and TRBJ2-1, with TRBD2 identical over 11 bases. The germline CDR1 and CDR2 sequences are MGHRA and YSYEKL. With V trimmed by 4 bases and J by 0 bases, 2 bases remained unmatched. The CDR3 loop spans 16 amino acids. CDR3 sequence: CASSRGTSGSYNEQFF. The CDR3 region has the DNA TGCGCCAGCAGCCGAGGGACTAGCGGCTCCTACAATGAGCAGTTCTTC.

The V and J genes are TRBV5-1 and TRBJ2-7; 8 bases align to TRBD1. Germline lookup yields CDR1 SGHRS and CDR2 YFSETQ. Trimming took 4 bases from V and 2 from J; bases not matched to a gene: 5. This CDR3 is 14 amino acids long. CDR3 sequence: CASSRRQGTYEQYF. The DNA of the CDR3 is TGCGCCAGCAGCAGACGACAGGGGACCTACGAGCAGTACTTC.

The V call is TRBV27, the J call TRBJ2-7; 9 bases map to TRBD2. J gave up 8 bases and V 8 bases, and 7 bases lay outside the gene matches. The germline gives CDR1 MNHEY, CDR2 SMNVEV (reference sequence). The CDR3 length is 12 residues. The CDR3 spells CASGVLAGQQYF. CDR3 nucleotides: TGTGCCAGCGGAGTCCTAGCGGGACAGCAGTACTTC.

The CDR3 loop is CASSHDGSTDTQYF. The CDR3 DNA reads TGTGCCAGCAGCCACGACGGGAGCACAGATACGCAGTATTTT. The chain is built from TRBV7-2 and TRBJ2-3; D is uncertain. The V end lost 5 bases, the J end lost 0 bases, and 9 bases lay between the germline ends. Germline CDR1 and CDR2: SGHTA and FQGNSA. The CDR3 has 14 amino acids.

The DNA of the CDR3 is TGTGCCAGCAGTTACTCGGGGGAGGGGGGGCGGGAGACCCAGTACTTC. This codes for CASSYSGEGGRETQYF. The rearrangement uses TRBV6-5 and TRBJ2-5; possible D gene TRBD2, 7 bases. Looked up from germline, CDR1 is MNHEY and CDR2 is SVGAGI. The CDR3 consists of 16 residues. The V end lost 0 bases, the J end lost 5 bases, and 16 bases lay between the germline ends.

The rearrangement uses TRBV2 and TRBJ2-6; weak D call: TRBD1 (6 bases). Germline V gene data show CDR1 as SNHLY and CDR2 as FYNNEI. This CDR3 comprises 15 residues. V was cut by 6 bases and J by 4 bases, with 13 bases left in between. The CDR3 region has the DNA TGTGCCAGCAGGCCGGACAGTTCCGGGGCCAACGTCCTGACTTTC. Residues: CASRPDSSGANVLTF.

The rearrangement joins TRBV18 to TRBJ1-3; TRBD1 agrees at 7 bases. CDR1 is KGHSH, CDR2 LQKENI, per germline. V lost 2 bases, J lost 6 bases, and 7 bases stayed unmatched. This CDR3 has 15 residues. CDR3 sequence reads: CASSPNVGGLNTIYF. CDR3 bases: TGTGCCAGCTCACCAAACGTAGGGGGCCTAAACACCATATATTTT.

The sample holds a few counts of this clone. The V call is TRBV27, the J call TRBJ2-3, with TRBD2 as a possible D gene (6 bases). The CDR3 contains 14 residues. Per the germline V gene, CDR1 is MNHEY and CDR2 is SMNVEV (reference sequence). V lost 7 bases and J lost 6, with 17 bases in between. For the CDR3, the DNA is TGTGCCAGCAAGAACCGGGACTTCGAGGATACGCAGTATTTT. Translated: CASKNRDFEDTQYF.

This sequence joins TRBV21-1 and TRBJ1-4. TRBV21-1 is a recognized pseudogene. The CDR3 spans 15 residues. The CDR3 loop is CATYLGGATNEKLFF. Written as DNA, the CDR3 is TGTGCCACTTACCTGGGGGGGGCAACTAATGAAAAACTGTTTTTT.

This CDR3 is CASSYRGSNQPQHF. CDR3 coding DNA: TGTGCCAGCAGCTACAGGGGGAGCAATCAGCCCCAGCATTTT. The chain uses TRBV2 and TRBJ1-5; TRBD1 agrees at 8 bases. The CDR3 contains 14 residues. V lost 6 bases to trimming and J lost 1 base; unmatched junction nucleotides: 2. Germline V gives CDR1 SNHLY, CDR2 FYNNEI.

Here the CDR3 reads CASSDPGGASYGYTF. CDR3 DNA: TGTGCCAGCAGTGATCCAGGGGGCGCGAGCTATGGCTACACCTTC. V gene TRBV25-1 combines with J gene TRBJ1-2; TRBD1 agrees at 8 bases. V shed 3 bases, J shed 4 bases, and the junction held 7 bases outside the gene matches. Germline values: CDR1 MGHDK, CDR2 SYGVNS. The CDR3 has 15 amino acids.

The chain employs TRBV7-2 and TRBJ2-3, with 7 bases identical to TRBD2. V shed 6 bases and J 3 bases; nucleotides not matched to a gene: 6. The CDR3 covers 14 residues. CDR1 and CDR2 (germline): SGHTA, FQGNSA. The DNA for the CDR3 is TGTGCCAGCAGTATGGGGCGGGGGACAGATACGCAGTATTTT. Encoded protein: CASSMGRGTDTQYF.